The 31 T cell receptor beta chains below come from one sample, sequenced in a study of vaccination and CD4 T cells after COVID-19. The sample's time point: late sampling 161 to 241 days after vaccination in a few convalescent patients. Described treatment: roughly 10-day PBMC culture with coronavirus spike peptide pools or control peptides (ViraFEST assay). Cultured CD4+ T-cell DNA underwent Oncomine TCR Beta short-read sequencing. Using its own MiXCR run on the PCR reads, TCRdb lists one record per CDR3 protein. There are fewer than 25,000 distinct CDR3 sequences in the sample; roughly 46% occur only once, and 3.5% to 5% lies in the top ten. Their antigens are not known. Here the sequenced sample was CD4+ T cells from blood, cultured in vitro, taken about 7 months after SARS-CoV-2 vaccination. These receptor sequences come from a human donor who had recovered from COVID-19.

This chain connects TRBV7-2 to TRBJ1-5; 7 nucleotides match TRBD1. V was clipped by 5 bases and J by 3 bases; unmatched bases: 7. There are 15 residues in the CDR3. Per the germline V gene, CDR1 is SGHTA and CDR2 is FQGNSA. The CDR3 spells CASSAGTALNQPQHF. In nucleotides, the CDR3 is TGTGCCAGCAGCGCCGGGACAGCCCTCAATCAGCCCCAGCATTTT.

Only one count was recorded for this clonotype. This chain uses TRBV7-9 with TRBJ1-2; D is ambiguous. CDR1 is SEHNR and CDR2 is FQNEAQ in the germline V gene (reference sequence). V was shortened by 5 bases and J by 6 bases, with 13 bases between the two germline ends. This CDR3 region has 13 residues. CDR3 protein: CASSPAGFNGYTF. CDR3 bases: TGTGCCAGCAGCCCCGCCGGTTTTAATGGCTACACCTTC.

This rearrangement joins TRBV6-5 to TRBJ1-2; D is unclear. Germline loops: CDR1 MNHEY, CDR2 SVGAGI. The CDR3 has 12 residues. The V and J ends lost 4 bases and 8 bases respectively, with 11 bases between them. CDR3 bases: TGTGCCAGCAGTTCACCACCGGGGGGCTACACCTTC. Amino acid sequence: CASSSPPGGYTF.

The V gene is TRBV2, the J gene TRBJ2-5; TRBD2 is a possible D gene (5 bases). The V gene's germline CDR1 is SNHLY and CDR2 FYNNEI. The CDR3 covers 15 residues. V was cut by 4 bases and J by 2 bases, with 14 bases left in between. CDR3 in DNA: TGTGCCAGCAGTGCCGACCGGGGTCGTCAAGAGACCCAGTACTTC. Amino acid sequence: CASSADRGRQETQYF.

Only one count was recorded for this clonotype. V usage is TRBV2 and J usage is TRBJ1-5; no definite D call. The germline CDR1 and CDR2 sequences are SNHLY and FYNNEI. V was pared by 6 bases and J by 3 bases, with 12 bases between. The CDR3 contains 14 residues. CDR3 loop: CASRSVGVNQPQHF. The CDR3 region has the DNA TGTGCCAGCAGGAGTGTTGGGGTCAATCAGCCCCAGCATTTT.

The chain links TRBV20-1 to TRBJ2-3; D ambiguous. The germline V gene has CDR1 DFQATT and CDR2 SNEGSKA (reference sequence). This CDR3 is 11 amino acids long. V lost 3 bases and J 6 bases, leaving 7 bases between the germline ends. In nucleotides, the CDR3 is TGCAGTGCTAGCCTCGAGGATACGCAGTATTTT. Amino acid sequence: CSASLEDTQYF.

This clonotype appeared a few times. The V and J genes are TRBV6-4 and TRBJ2-7, with 10 bases aligning to TRBD2. Germline CDR1 is MRHNA and CDR2 is SNTAGT. The J segment lost 2 bases and the V segment lost 3 bases, leaving 1 base of the junction unmatched. The CDR3 covers 14 residues. Here the CDR3 reads CASSELAGTYEQYF. The CDR3, as DNA: TGTGCCAGCAGTGAACTAGCGGGAACCTACGAGCAGTACTTC.

This clonotype was picked up a small number of times. This chain uses TRBV15 with TRBJ2-5; weak D call: TRBD2 (5 bases). The germline V gene encodes CDR1 LNHNV and CDR2 YYDKDF (reference sequence). The CDR3 is 13 residues long. The V and J ends lost 8 bases and 7 bases respectively, with 17 bases between them. CDR3 in DNA: TGTGCCACCGGACTCGGGCGGTCCCGGACCCAGTACTTC. Translating gives CATGLGRSRTQYF.

V gene TRBV7-9 combines with J gene TRBJ1-1; D is possibly TRBD1 (5 bases). Germline assignment: CDR1 SEHNR and CDR2 FQNEAQ (reference sequence). The ends were cut back, 5 bases at V and 3 bases at J, with 13 bases in the middle. The CDR3 has 14 residues. CDR3 in amino acids: CASSLLGADTEAFF. CDR3 in DNA: TGTGCCAGCAGCCTCCTCGGGGCGGACACTGAAGCTTTCTTT.

The chain recombines TRBV24-1 with TRBJ2-1, with TRBD2 matching 8 bases. The CDR3 extends over 17 amino acids. Trimming at V came to 4 bases and at J to 0 bases, leaving 7 bases not matched to a gene. Germline loops: CDR1 KGHDR, CDR2 SFDVKD. The CDR3 DNA follows: TGTGCCACCAGTGACCATGCCGGGACTAGCTCCTACAATGAGCAGTTCTTC. Protein: CATSDHAGTSSYNEQFF.

This clonotype qualifies as medium-sized. The rearrangement links TRBV7-3 to TRBJ1-2; D gene uncertain. V was shortened by 1 base and J by 3 bases, with 12 bases between the two germline ends. The CDR3 runs 15 residues. The germline V gene encodes CDR1 SGHTA and CDR2 FQGTGA. The chain's CDR3 is CASSLRAEEDYGYTF. CDR3 nucleotide sequence: TGTGCCAGCAGCTTAAGGGCCGAAGAAGACTATGGCTACACCTTC.

This clonotype has more than one count but fewer than ten. The J gene is TRBJ2-3, the V gene TRBV20-1; D unresolved. CDR3 length: 12 amino acids. From germline, CDR1 is DFQATT and CDR2 SNEGSKA (reference sequence). Deletions cut 1 base from V and 6 bases from J, with 8 bases between. The CDR3 here is CSARVDGDTQYF. CDR3 coding DNA: TGCAGTGCTAGAGTTGACGGGGATACGCAGTATTTT.

The sample holds a few counts of this clonotype. The rearrangement links TRBV5-4 to TRBJ2-5, with 8 nucleotides matching TRBD1. V lost 4 bases to trimming and J lost 5 bases; unmatched junction nucleotides: 10. CDR3 length: 15 amino acids. Germline CDR1 SGHNT, CDR2 YYREEE (reference sequence). The CDR3 DNA is TGTGCCAGCAGCCACGACAGGGGCACCGGGGAGACCCAGTACTTC. It specifies CASSHDRGTGETQYF.

In its sample, this clonotype was seen a few times. The chain employs TRBV6-1 and TRBJ2-3; D gene unclear. CDR3 length equals 12 residues. Trimming stripped 3 bases from V and 4 bases from J, with 5 bases between. Germline CDR1 reads MNHNS; CDR2 reads SASEGT. The CDR3 here is CASSDYPDTQYF. The CDR3 DNA is TGTGCCAGCAGTGATTATCCAGATACGCAGTATTTT.

The chain is built from TRBV2 and TRBJ1-2; 7 bases fit TRBD1. CDR3 length: 13 residues. Looked up from germline, CDR1 is SNHLY and CDR2 is FYNNEI. Unmatched junction bases numbered 8, after V lost 7 bases and J lost 6 bases. CDR3 sequence: CASTTTRGDGYTF. The DNA of the CDR3 is TGTGCCAGCACCACAACCAGGGGGGATGGCTACACCTTC.

CDR3 amino acids: CASSYSGQGRSPLHF. CDR3 sequence (DNA): TGTGCCAGCAGTTACTCGGGACAGGGGAGGTCACCCCTCCACTTT. This chain links TRBV6-5 with TRBJ1-6, with 10 bases lining up with TRBD1. V lost 0 bases and J lost 10; bases outside the gene matches: 3. Germline V CDR1 and CDR2: MNHEY, SVGAGI. The CDR3 sequence is 15 residues long.

This clonotype was observed a handful of times. This rearrangement joins TRBV28 to TRBJ2-7; D not certain. V was clipped by 2 bases and J by 0 bases, with 8 bases between them. There are 14 residues in the CDR3. Germline lookup yields CDR1 MDHEN and CDR2 SYDVKM. As DNA, the CDR3 is TGTGCCAGCAGTTTACCCGCTGGCTCCTACGAGCAGTACTTC. Protein sequence: CASSLPAGSYEQYF.

This chain joins TRBV10-3 and TRBJ2-5; the match to TRBD2 covers 8 bases. With V trimmed by 0 bases and J by 4 bases, 4 bases remained unmatched. This CDR3 spans 15 amino acids. The germline CDR1 and CDR2 sequences are ENHRY and SYGVKD. The CDR3 DNA reads as TGTGCCATCAGTGAGTCCGCGGGAGGACGAGAGACCCAGTACTTC. Its translation: CAISESAGGRETQYF.

This rearrangement joins TRBV20-1 to TRBJ1-1; D is possibly TRBD1 (5 bases). Germline CDR1 DFQATT, CDR2 SNEGSKA (reference sequence). CDR3 length: 15 amino acids. V gave up 3 bases and J gave up 5 bases, with 19 bases separating them. The chain's CDR3 is CSASIRDGGLTEAFF. The DNA for the CDR3 is TGCAGTGCTAGTATCAGGGACGGGGGGTTGACTGAAGCTTTCTTT.

This clonotype was seen more than once but under ten times. The chain links TRBV25-1 to TRBJ2-3, with 11 bases that match TRBD2. Germline lookup yields CDR1 MGHDK and CDR2 SYGVNS. The V and J ends lost 1 base and 5 bases, in that order; junction bases with no gene match: 5. The CDR3 is made up of 16 amino acids. The CDR3 DNA reads TGTGCCAGCAGTGAATCTCGACTAGCGGGGCGAGATACGCAGTATTTT. Its protein product is CASSESRLAGRDTQYF.

The V and J genes are TRBV28 and TRBJ2-7; 7 bases map to TRBD1. Germline V gene sequence: CDR1 MDHEN, CDR2 SYDVKM. After removal of 3 bases from V and 0 bases from J, the junction contained 5 bases not matched to a gene. This CDR3 region has 15 residues. The CDR3 region has the DNA TGTGCCAGCAGTTTTGACAGGGTAGCCTCCTACGAGCAGTACTTC. It translates to CASSFDRVASYEQYF.

This clonotype was observed a few times. The J gene is TRBJ2-5, the V gene TRBV19, with D possibly matching TRBD2 (6 bases). Trimming left V 3 bases short and J 5 bases short, with 10 bases between. CDR1 LNHDA and CDR2 SQIVND come from the germline V gene (reference sequence). The CDR3 is 13 amino acids. The CDR3 is CASSMRGIETQYF. The CDR3 DNA reads TGTGCCAGTAGTATGCGGGGTATCGAGACCCAGTACTTC.

A few counts support this clonotype. The gene calls are TRBV28 and TRBJ1-2, with 8 nucleotides matching TRBD1. The junction had 4 bases not matched to a gene; V was cut back by 5 bases and J by 2 bases. Germline CDR1 reads MDHEN; CDR2 reads SYDVKM. The CDR3 spans 14 residues. The CDR3 nucleotides read TGTGCCAGCAGTCCGAGGACAGGGAACTATGGCTACACCTTC. Encoded protein: CASSPRTGNYGYTF.

This clonotype is medium-sized by share. V usage is TRBV20-1 and J usage is TRBJ2-1; TRBD2 aligns across 10 bases. Germline values: CDR1 DFQATT, CDR2 SNEGSKA (reference sequence). The V and J ends lost 8 bases and 10 bases, in that order; junction bases with no gene match: 5. This CDR3 contains 11 residues. CDR3 bases: TGCAGTCTTGATAGCGGGAGGGAGCAGTTCTTC. Translated: CSLDSGREQFF.

This clonotype was picked up a small number of times. The chain recombines TRBV7-2 with TRBJ1-2; maybe TRBD1 (5 bases). CDR3 length: 16 amino acids. Germline-derived CDR1 and CDR2 are SGHTA and FQGNSA. Deletions cut 3 bases from V and 5 bases from J, with 19 bases between. The CDR3 nucleotides read TGTGCCAGCAGCTTCAGACGGGACCCAAGTATTTATGGCTACACCTTC. Translating gives CASSFRRDPSIYGYTF.

This sequence joins TRBV29-1 and TRBJ2-2; 7 nucleotides match TRBD1. The junction had 5 bases not matched to a gene; V was cut back by 7 bases and J by 6 bases. Germline CDR1 SQVTM, CDR2 ANQGSEA. This CDR3 spans 12 amino acids. CDR3 bases: TGCAGCGCTCGACAGGGCTCCGGGGAGCTGTTTTTT. Residues: CSARQGSGELFF.

This clonotype has just a few counts. This chain connects TRBV7-8 to TRBJ2-3; perhaps TRBD1 as D (5 bases). The germline V gene encodes CDR1 SGHVS and CDR2 FQNEAQ. This CDR3 has 12 amino acids. Trimming shortened V by 2 bases and J by 8 bases, and 8 bases separated the two germline ends. In DNA, the CDR3 is TGTGCCAGCAGCTTACAGGGCGGTACGCAGTATTTT. It is translated as CASSLQGGTQYF.

The gene calls are TRBV6-1 and TRBJ1-1, with D possibly matching TRBD1 (6 bases). Looked up from germline, CDR1 is MNHNS and CDR2 is SASEGT. This CDR3 is 13 amino acids long. V was pared by 5 bases and J by 1 base, with 8 bases between. DNA for the CDR3: TGTGCCAGCAGTCAGACAGGGAACACTGAAGCTTTCTTT. Protein sequence: CASSQTGNTEAFF.

A single count supports this clonotype. The V call is TRBV7-2, the J call TRBJ2-3; 7 bases are a match to TRBD2. The CDR3 length is 16 residues. V lost 5 bases and J lost 2; bases outside the gene matches: 10. Germline V CDR1 and CDR2: SGHTA, FQGNSA. The CDR3 nucleotides are TGTGCCAGCAGCCCGAACCAGCGGGGAGTCACAGATACGCAGTATTTT. It is translated as CASSPNQRGVTDTQYF.

The chain couples TRBV2 to TRBJ2-7; 7 positions match TRBD2. From germline, CDR1 is SNHLY and CDR2 FYNNEI. The CDR3 consists of 16 residues. J lost 7 bases, V lost 7 bases, and 19 bases had no gene match. This CDR3 reads CASKVDGGSYGGEQYF. The CDR3 nucleotides are TGTGCCAGCAAGGTGGACGGAGGGAGCTACGGGGGGGAGCAGTACTTC.

This chain links TRBV6-1 with TRBJ1-5, with no clear D. Germline lookup yields CDR1 MNHNS and CDR2 SASEGT. CDR3 length equals 11 residues. The CDR3 loop reads CACGRSQPQHF. CDR3 nucleotides: TGTGCGTGCGGGAGGAGTCAGCCCCAGCATTTT.